Listed here is a single T cell receptor (beta chain). This specimen comes from a study of cytomegalovirus exposure and HLA in healthy donors. Trimming cost V 5 bases and J 2 bases, with 10 bases left between them. This CDR3 has 13 residues. CDR1 is SGHVS, CDR2 FNYEAQ, per germline. Vbeta (60) and Jbeta (13) primers were used in the PCR. Data came from immunoSEQ multiplex PCR; TCRdb stores just in-frame clones and leaves some out. The sample lists about 160,000 clones, over 65% occurring once. The receptor's source is a man aged 40-50 years in good health and CMV-seropositive. V gene TRBV7-6 combines with J gene TRBJ2-7; D possibly corresponds to TRBD1 (5 bases). Sequencing was done on a sample of PBMCs. CDR3 region: CASSPTETYEQYF. The CDR3 nucleotides read TGTGCCAGCAGCCCGACAGAAACCTACGAGCAGTACTTC.